The 19 T cell receptor beta chains in this list originate from one sample, sequenced in a study of blood T cells in healthy people across ages. Combining a sample-barcoded 5' primer with a J-beta primer mix, a second PCR ran for 7 to 11 cycles. TCRdb recomputed calls from the 5' RACE reads with MiXCR, one row per CDR3 protein. The table shows around 650,000 distinct CDR3 sequences, with roughly 32% occurring only once. The sequencing sample was made of blood. All receptors derive from an elderly woman in good health.

This clonotype was seen a few times. The rearrangement uses TRBV5-4 and TRBJ1-6, with 9 bases that match TRBD1. V was pared by 3 bases and J by 10 bases, with 11 bases of the junction left unmatched. The CDR3 has 16 residues. Germline V gives CDR1 SGHNT, CDR2 YYREEE (reference sequence). The CDR3 DNA reads TGTGCCAGCAGCTCAAGCCGGGACAGGGTCCGGTCACCCCTCCACTTT. It is translated as CASSSSRDRVRSPLHF.

In this sample, this clonotype turned up many times. The chain links TRBV6-2 or TRBV6-3 to TRBJ2-5, with D unclear. The CDR3 contains 14 residues. V was pared by 2 bases and J by 5 bases, with 12 bases between. Germline values: CDR1 MNHEY, CDR2 SVGEGT. In nucleotides, the CDR3 is TGTGCCAGCAGTTACCCGCAGACGAGGGAGACCCAGTACTTC. Residues: CASSYPQTRETQYF.

V and J are TRBV20-1 and TRBJ2-5; TRBD1 agrees at 7 bases. CDR3 length: 14 amino acids. From germline, CDR1 is DFQATT and CDR2 SNEGSKA (reference sequence). Trimming removed 6 bases from V and 9 bases from J; junction bases left unmatched: 16. CDR3 loop: CSALKWDSQGAQYF. The CDR3 DNA reads as TGCAGTGCGCTTAAATGGGACAGTCAAGGGGCCCAGTACTTC.

Only a few counts were recorded for this clonotype. The chain recombines TRBV7-8 with TRBJ2-5; D may correspond to TRBD1 or TRBD2 (5 bases each). The CDR3 loop spans 16 amino acids. V was shortened by 5 bases and J by 2 bases, with 18 bases between the two germline ends. Germline assignment: CDR1 SGHVS and CDR2 FQNEAQ. CDR3 protein: CASSGTRVLSQETQYF. Here the CDR3 DNA reads TGTGCCAGCAGCGGGACCCGCGTGCTCTCTCAAGAGACCCAGTACTTC.

This clonotype was seen at least ten times. The V gene is TRBV5-6, the J gene TRBJ2-7; D is ambiguous. The CDR3 runs 13 residues. V lost 5 bases and J 3 bases, leaving 12 bases between the germline ends. Germline CDR1 SGHDT, CDR2 YYEEEE. CDR3 DNA sequence: TGTGCCAGCAGTCGTTACATCAGCTACGAGCAGTACTTC. This sequence encodes CASSRYISYEQYF.

This clonotype has just a few counts. This chain connects TRBV5-1 to TRBJ2-2; TRBD2 agrees at 9 bases. The CDR3 extends over 15 amino acids. CDR1 is SGHRS, CDR2 YFSETQ, per germline. The V and J ends lost 4 bases and 1 base, in that order; junction bases with no gene match: 2. CDR3 in amino acids: CASSLAGWNTGELFF. CDR3 nucleotides: TGCGCCAGCAGCCTAGCGGGGTGGAACACCGGGGAGCTGTTTTTT. The variable domain in full, with the rest retrieved from reference TRBV5-1 and TRBJ2-2, is KAGVTQTPRYLIKTRGQQVTLSCSPISGHRSVSWYQQTPGQGLQFLFEYFSETQRNKGNFPGRFSGRQFSNSRSEMNVSTLELGDSALYLCASSLAGWNTGELFFGEGSRLTVL.

This clonotype has at least ten counts. The V and J genes are TRBV25-1 and TRBJ2-2, with D unclear. With 2 bases removed from V and 5 bases from J, the gap between germline ends came to 6 bases. In germline, CDR1 is MGHDK, CDR2 SYGVNS. The CDR3 runs to 13 residues. DNA of the CDR3: TGTGCCAGCAGTGAAGTGTGGACCGGGGAGCTGTTTTTT. Its translation is CASSEVWTGELFF. Full variable domain (outside the CDR3, taken from reference TRBV25-1 and TRBJ2-2): EADIYQTPRYLVIGTGKKITLECSQTMGHDKMYWYQQDPGMELHLIHYSYGVNSTEKGDLSSESTVSRIRTEHFPLTLESARPSHTSQYLCASSEVWTGELFFGEGSRLTVL.

This sequence joins TRBV6-2 or TRBV6-3 and TRBJ2-5; D possibly corresponds to TRBD2 (5 bases). The CDR3 has 17 amino acids. Germline CDR1 MNHEY, CDR2 SVGEGT. With 7 bases removed from V and 2 bases from J, the gap between germline ends came to 23 bases. The CDR3 nucleotides are TGTGCCAGCATCCCAAGAGGGCCCTCAAACGTTCAAGAGACCCAGTACTTC. Residues: CASIPRGPSNVQETQYF.

There are a few counts of this clonotype. A read error may explain this, as a much larger clone is one base away. Likely a read error: the CDR3 ends without its conserved phenylalanine or tryptophan. The V call is TRBV15, the J call TRBJ2-7, with unresolved D. The CDR3 runs 17 residues. Germline V CDR1 and CDR2: LNHNV, YYDKDF (reference sequence). V was pared by 0 bases and J by 0 bases, with 15 bases between. Here the CDR3 DNA reads TGTGCCACCAGCAGAGATCTAAGTTGGGAAAGCTCCTACGAGCAGTACTCC. This gives the protein CATSRDLSWESSYEQYS.

A few counts support this clonotype. This sequence may be a read error, since a much larger clone differs from it by one base. This chain joins TRBV6-2 or TRBV6-3 and TRBJ2-5; the match to TRBD2 covers 16 bases. The CDR3 is made up of 18 amino acids. Germline lookup yields CDR1 MNHEY and CDR2 SVGEGT. CDR3 region: CASSSPGLAGGPREAQYF. The CDR3 nucleotides read TGTGCCAGCAGTTCCCCGGGACTAGCGGGGGGGCCGAGAGAGGCCCAGTACTTC.

The chain employs TRBV19 and TRBJ1-2; 7 bases are a match to TRBD1. CDR1 is LNHDA, CDR2 SQIVND, per germline (reference sequence). J gave up 4 bases and V 6 bases, and 5 bases lay outside the gene matches. CDR3 length: 13 amino acids. CDR3 region: CASRQGLGYGYTF. The CDR3 region has the DNA TGTGCCAGTAGACAGGGGTTGGGCTATGGCTACACCTTC.

Concerning this clonotype itself: One junction end disagrees with the germline gene, perhaps due to a read error. V gene TRBV4-2 combines with J gene TRBJ1-6, with D possibly TRBD1 on 6 matching bases. The length of the CDR3 is 15 residues. Germline CDR1 and CDR2: LGHNA and YNFKEQ. The CDR3 reads CASSQSGGRDSPPHF. CDR3 bases: TGTGCCAGCAGCCAGTCCGGGGGCAGGGATTCACCCCCCCACTTT.

This clonotype has ten or more counts. The CDR3 is CASSLASGRETQYF. The CDR3 DNA sequence: TGTGCCAGCAGCTTGGCGAGTGGAAGAGAGACCCAGTACTTC. The J gene is TRBJ2-5, the V gene TRBV5-5; D call uncertain. The CDR3 length is 14 residues. Trimming took off 0 bases at V and 4 bases at J, with 10 bases between the two ends. Germline CDR1 SGHKS, CDR2 YYEKEE (reference sequence).

The rearrangement links TRBV4-2 to TRBJ1-3; D call uncertain. CDR3 length: 17 amino acids. Trimming shortened V by 0 bases and J by 0 bases, and 12 bases separated the two germline ends. The germline V gene has CDR1 LGHNA and CDR2 YNFKEQ. The CDR3 protein is CASSQDRFSLSGNTIYF. CDR3 nucleotides: TGTGCCAGCAGCCAAGATCGCTTTTCCCTCTCTGGAAACACCATATATTTT.

This clonotype was detected ten times or more. The CDR3 DNA is TGTGCCAGCAGCTTTCTAGCGGGGTCCTACGAGCAGTACTTC. Translation: CASSFLAGSYEQYF. The chain couples TRBV7-2 to TRBJ2-7; 9 bases align to TRBD2. This CDR3 region has 14 residues. V dropped 3 bases and J dropped 1; count of bases not matched to a gene: 1. The V gene's germline CDR1 is SGHTA and CDR2 FQGNSA.

The chain recombines TRBV24-1 with TRBJ2-5; 9 bases are a match to TRBD1. Germline V CDR1 and CDR2: KGHDR, SFDVKD. The CDR3 runs to 16 residues. J gave up 2 bases and V 3 bases, and 6 bases lay outside the gene matches. The CDR3 coding sequence is TGTGCCACCAGTGATCCCGGGACAGGGCGACAAGAGACCCAGTACTTC. Its translation is CATSDPGTGRQETQYF.

The chain combines TRBV5-5 with TRBJ2-4; D uncertain. The CDR3 is 14 residues long. CDR1 is SGHKS and CDR2 is YYEKEE in the germline V gene (reference sequence). The germline V and J ends were trimmed by 4 bases and 4 bases, with 12 bases remaining between them. The CDR3 region is CASSSPGAKNIQYF. CDR3 DNA: TGTGCCAGCAGCAGCCCGGGCGCTAAAAACATTCAGTACTTC.

About this clonotype itself: Given a much more abundant clone one base away, this may be a read error. The genes are TRBV7-3 and TRBJ2-1; 7 bases are shared with TRBD1. The J call may not be correct, given that the DNA end is closer to TRBJ2-7. Germline loops: CDR1 SGHTA, CDR2 FQGTGA. The CDR3 totals 13 residues. The CDR3 region is CASSHRQGHEQYF. For the CDR3, the DNA is TGTGCCAGCAGCCATCGACAGGGCCATGAGCAGTACTTC.

This clonotype was recorded many times. This chain links TRBV7-2 with TRBJ1-5; the match to TRBD1 covers 7 bases. Germline V gives CDR1 SGHTA, CDR2 FQGNSA. The CDR3 covers 14 residues. V lost 6 bases to trimming and J lost 2 bases; unmatched junction nucleotides: 4. The CDR3 DNA reads TGTGCCAGCAGAATCGACAGGGGCAATCAGCCCCAGCATTTT. Protein sequence: CASRIDRGNQPQHF.